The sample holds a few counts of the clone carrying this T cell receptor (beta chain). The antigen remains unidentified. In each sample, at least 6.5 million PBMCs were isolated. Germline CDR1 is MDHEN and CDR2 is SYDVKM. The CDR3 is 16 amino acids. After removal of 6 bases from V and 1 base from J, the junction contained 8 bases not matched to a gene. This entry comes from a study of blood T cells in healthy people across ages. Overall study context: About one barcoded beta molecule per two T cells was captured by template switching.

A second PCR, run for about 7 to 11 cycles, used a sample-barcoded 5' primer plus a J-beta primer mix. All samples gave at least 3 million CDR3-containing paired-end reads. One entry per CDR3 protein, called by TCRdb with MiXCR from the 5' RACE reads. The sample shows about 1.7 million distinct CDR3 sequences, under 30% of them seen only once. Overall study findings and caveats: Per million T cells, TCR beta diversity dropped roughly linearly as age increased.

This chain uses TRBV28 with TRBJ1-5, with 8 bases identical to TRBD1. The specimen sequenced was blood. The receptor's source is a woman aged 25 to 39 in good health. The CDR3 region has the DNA TGTGCCAGCAGAAACAGTAGACAGGGGAGCAATCAGCCCCAGCATTTT. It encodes CASRNSRQGSNQPQHF.